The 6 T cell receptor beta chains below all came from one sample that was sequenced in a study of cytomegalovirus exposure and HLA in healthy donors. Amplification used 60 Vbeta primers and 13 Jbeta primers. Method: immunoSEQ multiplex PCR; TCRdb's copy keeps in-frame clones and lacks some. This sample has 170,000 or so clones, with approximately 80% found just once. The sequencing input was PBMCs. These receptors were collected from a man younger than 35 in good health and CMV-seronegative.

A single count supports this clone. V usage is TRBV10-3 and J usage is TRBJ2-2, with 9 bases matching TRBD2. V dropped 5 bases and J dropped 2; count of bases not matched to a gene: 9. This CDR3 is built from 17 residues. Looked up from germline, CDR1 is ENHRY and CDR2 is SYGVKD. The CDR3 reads CAISFPGTSRNTGELFF. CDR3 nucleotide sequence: TGTGCCATCAGTTTCCCCGGGACTAGCCGTAACACCGGGGAGCTGTTTTTT.

CDR3 DNA: TGTGCCAGCCGTGGACTAGCGGGATCGGAGACCCAGTACTTC. It encodes CASRGLAGSETQYF. This sequence joins TRBV2 and TRBJ2-5; 12 bases fit TRBD2. J lost 5 bases, V lost 8 bases, and 6 bases had no gene match. The CDR3 runs 14 residues. CDR1 and CDR2 (germline): SNHLY, FYNNEI.

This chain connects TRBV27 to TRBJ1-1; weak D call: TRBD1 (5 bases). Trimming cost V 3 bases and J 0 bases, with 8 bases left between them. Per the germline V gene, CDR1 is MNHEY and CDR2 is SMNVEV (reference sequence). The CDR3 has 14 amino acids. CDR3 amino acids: CASSFSGLNTEAFF. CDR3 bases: TGTGCCAGCAGTTTTTCAGGGCTGAACACTGAAGCTTTCTTT.

CDR3 region: CASSPETPGTGFSPLHF. In nucleotides, the CDR3 is TGTGCCAGCAGCCCAGAAACCCCCGGGACAGGGTTTTCACCCCTCCACTTT. The V and J genes are TRBV14 and TRBJ1-6; 9 nucleotides match TRBD1. The junction had 13 bases not matched to a gene; V was cut back by 4 bases and J by 9 bases. Germline values: CDR1 SGHDN, CDR2 FVKESK. The CDR3 is 17 residues long.

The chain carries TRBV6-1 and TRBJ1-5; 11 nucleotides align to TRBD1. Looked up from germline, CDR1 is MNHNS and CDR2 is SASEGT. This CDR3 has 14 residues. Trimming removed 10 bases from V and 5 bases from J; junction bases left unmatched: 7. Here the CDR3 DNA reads TGTGCCACCGGACAGGGGGCGAGGGATCAGCCCCAGCATTTT. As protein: CATGQGARDQPQHF.

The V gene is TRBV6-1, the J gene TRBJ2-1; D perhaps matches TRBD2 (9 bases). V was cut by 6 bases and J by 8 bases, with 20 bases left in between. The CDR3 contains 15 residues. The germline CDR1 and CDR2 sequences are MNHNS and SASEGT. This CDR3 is CASRQGASGIYEQFF. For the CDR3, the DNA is TGTGCCAGCAGGCAGGGGGCTAGCGGGATTTATGAGCAGTTCTTC.